A selection of T cell receptor beta chains follows, all from one sample in a study of blood T cell repertoires in COVID-19. Clones were read by immunoSEQ multiplex PCR, and TCRdb kept only the in-frame ones, dropping some. The data show roughly 290,000 clones, about 89% seen once. Sequenced sample: peripheral blood. The receptors stem from a woman aged 55-69 years with acute or convalescent COVID-19. Each CDR3 is given with its conserved first and last residue.

J gene: TRBJ2-2; V gene: TRBV28; CDR3 protein: CASSLGGADTGELFF
J gene: TRBJ1-2; V gene: TRBV2; CDR3 protein: CASSEALAGLYGYTF
J gene: TRBJ1-2; V gene: TRBV6-1; CDR3 protein: CASSDPGRYGYTF
J gene: TRBJ2-5; V gene: TRBV6-5; CDR3 protein: CASSYRPSQETQYF
J gene: TRBJ2-5; V gene: TRBV13; CDR3 protein: CASSLVLAAQETQYF
J gene: TRBJ2-7; V gene: TRBV11-1; CDR3 protein: CASTRRWADNSYEQYF
J gene: TRBJ1-1; V gene: TRBV16; CDR3 protein: CASLLRGQDTEAFF
J gene: TRBJ2-1; V gene: TRBV5-1; CDR3 protein: CASTRSTSGHNEQFF
J gene: TRBJ1-1; V gene: TRBV4-1; CDR3 protein: CASSPRPERSTEAFF
J gene: TRBJ2-6; V gene: TRBV7-3; CDR3 protein: CASSLQLSSGANVLTF
J gene: TRBJ2-5; V gene: TRBV12-2; CDR3 protein: CASRLEWPRPTQETQYF
J gene: TRBJ1-1; V gene: TRBV28; CDR3 protein: CASSPRGGGNTEAFF
J gene: TRBJ2-1; V gene: TRBV7-2; CDR3 protein: CASSLQVSNEQFF
J gene: TRBJ2-7; V gene: TRBV28; CDR3 protein: CASKWSQGGGDPYEQYF
J gene: TRBJ2-7; V gene: TRBV29-1; CDR3 protein: CSVEAKGIAGFYYEQYF
J gene: TRBJ1-1; V gene: TRBV2; CDR3 protein: CASQVGADTEAFF
J gene: TRBJ1-1; V gene: TRBV28; CDR3 protein: CASQPESRREAFF
J gene: TRBJ2-7; V gene: TRBV29-1; CDR3 protein: CSVGVTGAYEQYF
J gene: TRBJ1-2; V gene: TRBV9; CDR3 protein: CASSAQGGIEGYTF
J gene: TRBJ2-1; V gene: TRBV24-1; CDR3 protein: CATSGKAGELGNEQFF
J gene: TRBJ2-7; V gene: TRBV28; CDR3 protein: CASSSGRLEQYF
J gene: TRBJ1-2; V gene: TRBV29-1; CDR3 protein: CSVEDRTSYGYTF